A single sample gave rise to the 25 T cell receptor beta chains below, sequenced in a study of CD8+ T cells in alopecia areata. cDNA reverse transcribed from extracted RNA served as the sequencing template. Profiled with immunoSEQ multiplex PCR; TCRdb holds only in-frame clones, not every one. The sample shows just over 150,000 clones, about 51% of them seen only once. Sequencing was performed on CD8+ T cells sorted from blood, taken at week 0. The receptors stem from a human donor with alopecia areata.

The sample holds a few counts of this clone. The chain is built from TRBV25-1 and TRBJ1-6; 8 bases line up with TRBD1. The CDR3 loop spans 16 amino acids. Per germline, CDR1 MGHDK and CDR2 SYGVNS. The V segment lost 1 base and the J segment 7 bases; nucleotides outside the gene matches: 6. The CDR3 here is CASSEFETGVNSPLHF. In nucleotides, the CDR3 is TGTGCCAGCAGTGAATTTGAGACAGGGGTAAATTCACCCCTCCACTTT. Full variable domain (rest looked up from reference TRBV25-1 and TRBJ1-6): EADIYQTPRYLVIGTGKKITLECSQTMGHDKMYWYQQDPGMELHLIHYSYGVNSTEKGDLSSESTVSRIRTEHFPLTLESARPSHTSQYLCASSEFETGVNSPLHFGNGTRLTVT.

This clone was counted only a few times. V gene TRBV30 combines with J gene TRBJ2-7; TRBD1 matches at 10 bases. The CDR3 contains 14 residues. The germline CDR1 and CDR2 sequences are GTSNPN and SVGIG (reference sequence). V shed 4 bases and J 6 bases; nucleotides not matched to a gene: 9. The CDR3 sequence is CAWNPGQGLGEQYF. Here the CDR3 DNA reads TGTGCCTGGAACCCGGGACAGGGGTTGGGCGAGCAGTACTTC.

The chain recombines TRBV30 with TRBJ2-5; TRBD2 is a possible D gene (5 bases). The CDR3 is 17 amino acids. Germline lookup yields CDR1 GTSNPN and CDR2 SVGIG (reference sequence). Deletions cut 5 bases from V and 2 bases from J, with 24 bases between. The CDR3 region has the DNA TGTGCCTGGGGCCCCGTCGGCGGTGGGGAGTGGCAAGAGACCCAGTACTTC. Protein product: CAWGPVGGGEWQETQYF.

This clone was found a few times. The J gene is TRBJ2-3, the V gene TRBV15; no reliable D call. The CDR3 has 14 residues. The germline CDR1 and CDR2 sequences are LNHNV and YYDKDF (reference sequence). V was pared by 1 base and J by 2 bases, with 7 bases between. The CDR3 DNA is TGTGCCACCAGCAGAGGCAGGCTCACAGATACGCAGTATTTT. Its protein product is CATSRGRLTDTQYF.

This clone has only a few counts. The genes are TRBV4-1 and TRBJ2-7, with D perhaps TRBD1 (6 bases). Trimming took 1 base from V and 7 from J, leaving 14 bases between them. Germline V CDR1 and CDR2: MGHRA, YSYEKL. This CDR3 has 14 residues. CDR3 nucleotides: TGCGCCAGCAGCCAAGGAGGGTGGGGGCGAGAGCAGTACTTC. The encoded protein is CASSQGGWGREQYF.

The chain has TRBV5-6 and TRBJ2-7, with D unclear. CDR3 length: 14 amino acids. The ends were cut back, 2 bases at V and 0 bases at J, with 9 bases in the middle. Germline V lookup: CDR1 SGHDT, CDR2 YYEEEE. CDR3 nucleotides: TGTGCCAGCAGCTTCGCCTCCCGCTCCTACGAGCAGTACTTC. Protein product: CASSFASRSYEQYF. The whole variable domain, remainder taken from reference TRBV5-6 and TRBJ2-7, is DAGVTQSPTHLIKTRGQQVTLRCSPKSGHDTVSWYQQALGQGPQFIFQYYEEEERQRGNFPDRFSGHQFPNYSSELNVNALLLGDSALYLCASSFASRSYEQYFGPGTRLTVT.

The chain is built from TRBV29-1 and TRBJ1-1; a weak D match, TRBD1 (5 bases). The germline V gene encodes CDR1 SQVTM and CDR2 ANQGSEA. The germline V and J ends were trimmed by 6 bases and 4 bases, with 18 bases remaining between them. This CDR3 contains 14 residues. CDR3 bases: TGCAGCGTCCCGGGGACCCTTACAGGCACTGAAGCTTTCTTT. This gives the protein CSVPGTLTGTEAFF.

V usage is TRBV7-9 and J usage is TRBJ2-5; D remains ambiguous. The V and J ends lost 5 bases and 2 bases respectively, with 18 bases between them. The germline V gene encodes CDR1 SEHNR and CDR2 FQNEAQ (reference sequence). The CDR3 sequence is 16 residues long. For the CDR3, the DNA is TGTGCCAGCAGCATAGTGGGTAGGCGGATACAAGAGACCCAGTACTTC. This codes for CASSIVGRRIQETQYF.

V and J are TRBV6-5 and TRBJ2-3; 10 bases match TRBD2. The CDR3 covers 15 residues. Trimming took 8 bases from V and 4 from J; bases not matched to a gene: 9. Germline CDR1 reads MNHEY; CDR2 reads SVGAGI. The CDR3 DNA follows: TGTGCCAGCGGTAGTTCCAGCGGGGGGGCAGATACGCAGTATTTT. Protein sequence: CASGSSSGGADTQYF.

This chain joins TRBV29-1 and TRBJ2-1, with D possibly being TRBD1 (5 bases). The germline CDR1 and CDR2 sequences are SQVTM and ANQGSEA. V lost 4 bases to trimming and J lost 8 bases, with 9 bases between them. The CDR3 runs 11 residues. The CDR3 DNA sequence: TGCAGCGTTGTCGCAGGGTATGAGCAGTTCTTC. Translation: CSVVAGYEQFF.

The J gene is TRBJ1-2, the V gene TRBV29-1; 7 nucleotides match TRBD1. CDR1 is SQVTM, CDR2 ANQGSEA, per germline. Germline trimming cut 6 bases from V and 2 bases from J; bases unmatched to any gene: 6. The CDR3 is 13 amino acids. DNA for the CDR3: TGCAGCGTGCTGACAGGGCTAAACTATGGCTACACCTTC. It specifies CSVLTGLNYGYTF.

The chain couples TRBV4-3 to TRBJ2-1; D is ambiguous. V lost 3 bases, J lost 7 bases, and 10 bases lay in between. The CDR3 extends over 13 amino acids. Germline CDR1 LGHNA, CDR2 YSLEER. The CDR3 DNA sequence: TGCGCCAGCAGCCATGGGATGGGGAATGAGCAGTTCTTC. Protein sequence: CASSHGMGNEQFF.

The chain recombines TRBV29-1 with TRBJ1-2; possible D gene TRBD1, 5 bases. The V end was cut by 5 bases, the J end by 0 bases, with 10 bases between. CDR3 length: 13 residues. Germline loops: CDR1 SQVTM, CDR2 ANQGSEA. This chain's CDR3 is CSVPGRANYGYTF. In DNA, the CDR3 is TGCAGCGTTCCGGGCAGGGCTAACTATGGCTACACCTTC.

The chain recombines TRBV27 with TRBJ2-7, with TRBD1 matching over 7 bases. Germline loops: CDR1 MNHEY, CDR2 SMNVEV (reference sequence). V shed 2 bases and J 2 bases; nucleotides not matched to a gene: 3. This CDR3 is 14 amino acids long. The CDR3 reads CASSLRDSTYEQYF. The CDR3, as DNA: TGTGCCAGCAGTTTACGGGACAGCACCTACGAGCAGTACTTC.

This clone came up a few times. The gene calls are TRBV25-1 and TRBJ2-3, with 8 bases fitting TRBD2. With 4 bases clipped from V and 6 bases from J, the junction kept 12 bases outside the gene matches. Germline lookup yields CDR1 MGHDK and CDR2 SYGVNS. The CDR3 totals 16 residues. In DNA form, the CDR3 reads TGTGCCAGCAGTGCTCGGGGGGGCCGGGACGAGGATACGCAGTATTTT. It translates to CASSARGGRDEDTQYF.

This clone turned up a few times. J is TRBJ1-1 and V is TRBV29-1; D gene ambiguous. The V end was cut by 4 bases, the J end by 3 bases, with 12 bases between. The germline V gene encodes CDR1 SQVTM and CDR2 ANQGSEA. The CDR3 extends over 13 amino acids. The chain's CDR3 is CSVVGGLYTEAFF. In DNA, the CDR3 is TGCAGCGTTGTTGGCGGTCTGTACACTGAAGCTTTCTTT.

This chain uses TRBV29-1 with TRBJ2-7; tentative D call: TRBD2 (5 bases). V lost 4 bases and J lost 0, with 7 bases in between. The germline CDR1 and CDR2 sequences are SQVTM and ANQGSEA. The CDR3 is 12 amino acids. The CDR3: CSVVAGSYEQYF. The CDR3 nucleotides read TGCAGCGTTGTGGCGGGCTCCTACGAGCAGTACTTC.

CDR3 coding DNA: TGTGCCAGCAAGGTCGGCAGGGGTAGCTACGAGCAGTACTTC. Translation: CASKVGRGSYEQYF. The V gene is TRBV5-6, the J gene TRBJ2-7; D possibly corresponds to TRBD1 (6 bases). V shed 6 bases and J shed 3 bases, with 16 bases lying between them. Germline CDR1 SGHDT, CDR2 YYEEEE. The CDR3 totals 14 residues. Full variable domain (rest looked up from reference TRBV5-6 and TRBJ2-7): DAGVTQSPTHLIKTRGQQVTLRCSPKSGHDTVSWYQQALGQGPQFIFQYYEEEERQRGNFPDRFSGHQFPNYSSELNVNALLLGDSALYLCASKVGRGSYEQYFGPGTRLTVT.

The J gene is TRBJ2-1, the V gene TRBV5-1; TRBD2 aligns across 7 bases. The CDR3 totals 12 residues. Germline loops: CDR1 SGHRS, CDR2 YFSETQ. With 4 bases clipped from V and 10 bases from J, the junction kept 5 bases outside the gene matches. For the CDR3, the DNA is TGCGCCAGCAGCAGCAGCGGGACCGAGCAGTTCTTC. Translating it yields CASSSSGTEQFF.

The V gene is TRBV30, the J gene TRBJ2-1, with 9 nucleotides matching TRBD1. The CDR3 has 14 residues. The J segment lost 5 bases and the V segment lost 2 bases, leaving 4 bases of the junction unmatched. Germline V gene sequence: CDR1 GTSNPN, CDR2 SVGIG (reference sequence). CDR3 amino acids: CAWSPGTGNNEQFF. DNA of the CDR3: TGTGCCTGGAGTCCCGGGACAGGGAACAATGAGCAGTTCTTC. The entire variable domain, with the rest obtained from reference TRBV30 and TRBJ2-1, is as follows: SQTIHQWPATLVQPVGSPLSLECTVEGTSNPNLYWYRQAAGRGLQLLFYSVGIGQISSEVPQNLSASRPQDRQFILSSKKLLLSDSGFYLCAWSPGTGNNEQFFGPGTRLTVL.

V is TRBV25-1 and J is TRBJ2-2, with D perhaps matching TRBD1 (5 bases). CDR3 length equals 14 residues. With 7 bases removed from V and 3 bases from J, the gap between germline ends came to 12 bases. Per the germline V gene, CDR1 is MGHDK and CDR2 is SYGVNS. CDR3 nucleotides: TGTGCCAGCACGCCGACAGAACACACCGGGGAGCTGTTTTTT. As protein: CASTPTEHTGELFF. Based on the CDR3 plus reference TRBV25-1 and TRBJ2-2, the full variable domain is EADIYQTPRYLVIGTGKKITLECSQTMGHDKMYWYQQDPGMELHLIHYSYGVNSTEKGDLSSESTVSRIRTEHFPLTLESARPSHTSQYLCASTPTEHTGELFFGEGSRLTVL.

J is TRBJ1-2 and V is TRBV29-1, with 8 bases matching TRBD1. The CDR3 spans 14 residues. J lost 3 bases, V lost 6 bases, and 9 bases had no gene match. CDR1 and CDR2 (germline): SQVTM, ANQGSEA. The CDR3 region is CSVLFTGGHYGYTF. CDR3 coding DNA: TGCAGCGTACTCTTCACAGGGGGTCACTATGGCTACACCTTC. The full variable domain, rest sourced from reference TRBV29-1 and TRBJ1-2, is SAVISQKPSRDICQRGTSLTIQCQVDSQVTMMFWYRQQPGQSLTLIATANQGSEATYESGFVIDKFPISRPNLTFSTLTVSNMSPEDSSIYLCSVLFTGGHYGYTFGSGTRLTVV.

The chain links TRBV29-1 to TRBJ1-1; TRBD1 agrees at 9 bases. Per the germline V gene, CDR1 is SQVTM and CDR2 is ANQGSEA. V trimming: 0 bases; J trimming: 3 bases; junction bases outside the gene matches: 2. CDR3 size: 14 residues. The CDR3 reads CSVEDWTGDTEAFF. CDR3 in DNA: TGCAGCGTTGAAGATTGGACAGGGGACACTGAAGCTTTCTTT.

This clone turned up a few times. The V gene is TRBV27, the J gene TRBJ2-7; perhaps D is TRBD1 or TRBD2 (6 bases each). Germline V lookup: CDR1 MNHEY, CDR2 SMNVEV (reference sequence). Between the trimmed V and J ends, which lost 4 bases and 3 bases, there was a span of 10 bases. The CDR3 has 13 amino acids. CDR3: CASSWGARYEQYF. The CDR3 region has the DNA TGTGCCAGCAGTTGGGGGGCCCGCTACGAGCAGTACTTC.

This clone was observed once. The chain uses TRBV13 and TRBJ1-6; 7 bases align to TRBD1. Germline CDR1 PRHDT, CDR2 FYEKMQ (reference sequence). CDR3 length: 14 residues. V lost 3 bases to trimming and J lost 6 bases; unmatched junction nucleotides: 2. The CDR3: CASSFHRGNSPLHF. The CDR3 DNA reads TGTGCCAGCAGCTTTCACAGGGGTAATTCACCCCTCCACTTT.